This T cell receptor beta chain stems from a study of cytomegalovirus exposure and HLA in healthy donors. Study findings and constraints: Researchers reported that three CMV-associated chains were confirmed in vitro as CMV antigen-specific. TCR beta V- and J-gene trimming was later associated with a missense DCLRE1C variant. Near-uniform donor sequencing depth was presumed by presence/absence analyses.

This CDR3 spans 15 amino acids. V was trimmed by 5 bases and J by 7 bases, leaving 20 bases between them. Germline CDR1 reads MNHEY; CDR2 reads SMNVEV (reference sequence). The primer mix had 60 Vbeta and 13 Jbeta primers. Method: immunoSEQ multiplex PCR; TCRdb's copy keeps in-frame clones and lacks some. The data show 200,000 to 300,000 clones, about 88% seen once. On this clone itself: Antigen specificity is unknown.

The sequence was obtained from a girl aged 2-10 years in good health and CMV-seronegative. J is TRBJ2-5 and V is TRBV27, with a weak D call TRBD1 (7 bases). The source material was PBMCs. CDR3 in amino acids: CASSARDSAGRTQYF. The DNA of the CDR3 is TGTGCCAGCAGTGCTCGGGACAGTGCGGGAAGGACCCAGTACTTC.